One T cell receptor (beta chain) is described in this entry. The data are from a study of T cell changes during pregnancy in multiple sclerosis. Germline V gene data show CDR1 as SGHDT and CDR2 as YYEEEE. The V and J ends lost 1 base and 4 bases, in that order; junction bases with no gene match: 13. There are 17 residues in the CDR3. The assay was immunoSEQ multiplex PCR, and TCRdb's table has in-frame clones only and misses some. The sample contains fewer than 70,000 clones, about nine tenths of which appear only once. The receptor was derived from a female donor with multiple sclerosis, enrolled in a pregnancy study. Sequenced material: peripheral blood, taken in the first trimester of pregnancy. The chain uses TRBV5-6 and TRBJ1-2; 7 positions agree with TRBD1. DNA of the CDR3: TGTGCCAGCAGCTTGCGGGGTCCACAGGGGCCATCCTATGGCTACACCTTC. Its protein product is CASSLRGPQGPSYGYTF.